This entry is about one T cell receptor beta chain. This record comes from a study of blood T cell repertoires in COVID-19. Study as a whole: Some COVID-19 samples were acute and others convalescent; all came from the United States, Italy and Spain. T cells, B-cell-depleted T cells, or PBMCs provided the cDNA or gDNA that served as material.

This CDR3 has 15 residues. The V and J ends lost 8 bases and 7 bases, in that order; junction bases with no gene match: 10. CDR1 is LNHDA, CDR2 SQIVND, per germline (reference sequence). Per the original data handling: It was from reference gene primer amplification that nucleated cell counts were estimated. The repertoire was sequenced with immunoSEQ multiplex PCR; TCRdb's copy has only in-frame clones and lacks some. That table gives V, J and clone size, and the DNA gave D and trimming. The data show some 150,000 clones, 60% to 85% seen once. The rearrangement uses TRBV19 and TRBJ2-2; 10 bases agree with TRBD2. The receptor was derived from a man older than 75 with acute or convalescent COVID-19. Sequenced: peripheral blood. The CDR3 protein is CASEAGGFLGGELFF. CDR3 sequence (DNA): TGTGCCAGTGAAGCGGGGGGGTTCTTGGGCGGGGAGCTGTTTTTT.